This TCR beta chain is drawn from a study of blood T cell repertoires in COVID-19. Study-level background: Spain, Italy and the United States supplied samples that represented acute and convalescent COVID-19. Nucleic acid was either cDNA or gDNA, and it came from T cells, B-cell-depleted T cells, or PBMCs.

Clones were read by immunoSEQ multiplex PCR, and TCRdb kept only the in-frame ones, dropping some. The table records a few hundred thousand clones, around 90% of them present only once. The sample taken for sequencing was peripheral blood. The sequence was obtained from a woman aged 40 to 49 who had recovered from COVID-19.

The CDR3 here is CASSIQGPNSPLHF. The CDR3 region has the DNA TGTGCCAGTAGTATACAGGGTCCAAATTCACCCCTCCACTTT. The chain uses TRBV19 and TRBJ1-6; a weak D match, TRBD1 (5 bases). Germline V gives CDR1 LNHDA, CDR2 SQIVND (reference sequence). The CDR3 consists of 14 residues. Trimming shortened V by 2 bases and J by 7 bases, and 9 bases separated the two germline ends.